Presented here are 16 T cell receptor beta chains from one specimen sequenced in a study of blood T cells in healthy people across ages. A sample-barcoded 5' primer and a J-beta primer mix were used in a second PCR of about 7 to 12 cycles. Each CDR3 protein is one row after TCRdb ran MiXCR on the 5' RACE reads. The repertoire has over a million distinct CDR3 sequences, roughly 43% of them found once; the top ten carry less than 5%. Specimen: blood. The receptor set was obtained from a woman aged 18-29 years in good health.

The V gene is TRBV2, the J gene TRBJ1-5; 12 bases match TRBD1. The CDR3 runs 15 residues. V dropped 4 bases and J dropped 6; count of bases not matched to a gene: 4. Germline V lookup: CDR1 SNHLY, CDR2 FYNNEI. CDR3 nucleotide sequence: TGTGCCAGCAGTGCCGGGACAGGGGGCGTTCAGCCCCAGCATTTT. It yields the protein CASSAGTGGVQPQHF.

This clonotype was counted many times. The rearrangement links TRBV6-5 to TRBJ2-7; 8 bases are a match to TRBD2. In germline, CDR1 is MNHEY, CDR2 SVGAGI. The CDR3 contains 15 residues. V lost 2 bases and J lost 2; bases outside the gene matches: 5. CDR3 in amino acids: CASSYGSGGPYEQYF. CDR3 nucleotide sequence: TGTGCCAGCAGTTACGGCTCGGGAGGGCCCTACGAGCAGTACTTC.

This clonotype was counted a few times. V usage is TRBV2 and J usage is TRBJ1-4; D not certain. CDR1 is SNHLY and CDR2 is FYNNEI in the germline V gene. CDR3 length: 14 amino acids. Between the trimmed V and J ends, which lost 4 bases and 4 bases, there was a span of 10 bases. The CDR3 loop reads CASSVGPLNEKLFF. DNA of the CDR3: TGTGCCAGCAGTGTAGGACCCCTTAATGAAAAACTGTTTTTT.

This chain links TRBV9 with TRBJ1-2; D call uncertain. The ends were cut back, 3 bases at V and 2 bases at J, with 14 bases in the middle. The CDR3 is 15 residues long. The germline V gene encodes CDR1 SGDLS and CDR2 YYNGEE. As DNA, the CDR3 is TGTGCCAGCAGCGGGACGGAAGGGCTGAACTATGGCTACACCTTC. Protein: CASSGTEGLNYGYTF.

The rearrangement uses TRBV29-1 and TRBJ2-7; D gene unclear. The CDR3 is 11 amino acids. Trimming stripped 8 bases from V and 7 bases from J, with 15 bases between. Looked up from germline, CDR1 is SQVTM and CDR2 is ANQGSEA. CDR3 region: CSLVTNNEQYF. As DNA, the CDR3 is TGCAGCCTGGTAACAAACAATGAGCAGTACTTC.

CDR3 residues: CATSSGQNSYEQYF. CDR3 sequence (DNA): TGTGCCACCAGCTCGGGACAGAACTCCTACGAGCAGTACTTC. The J gene is TRBJ2-4, the V gene TRBV15; TRBD1 agrees at 7 bases. The J call may be incorrect, as the DNA end agrees better with TRBJ2-7. The CDR3 length is 14 residues. Germline V CDR1 and CDR2: LNHNV, YYDKDF (reference sequence).

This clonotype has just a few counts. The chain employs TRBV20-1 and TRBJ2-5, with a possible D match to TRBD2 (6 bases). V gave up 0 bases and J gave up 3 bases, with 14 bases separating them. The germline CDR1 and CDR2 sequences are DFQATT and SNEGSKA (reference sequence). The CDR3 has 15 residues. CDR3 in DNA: TGCAGTGCTAGAGATCTGCGGGAAGCAGAAGAGACCCAGTACTTC. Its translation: CSARDLREAEETQYF.

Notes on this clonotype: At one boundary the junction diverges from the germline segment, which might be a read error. The CDR3 reads CASSLDGTKQFF. The DNA of the CDR3 is TGTGCTAGCAGCTTAGACGGGACCAAACAGTTCTTC. The gene calls are TRBV7-7 and TRBJ2-1; D tentatively fits TRBD1 or TRBD2 (5 bases each). CDR3 length: 12 amino acids. Germline CDR1 and CDR2: SSHAT and FNYEAQ (reference sequence).

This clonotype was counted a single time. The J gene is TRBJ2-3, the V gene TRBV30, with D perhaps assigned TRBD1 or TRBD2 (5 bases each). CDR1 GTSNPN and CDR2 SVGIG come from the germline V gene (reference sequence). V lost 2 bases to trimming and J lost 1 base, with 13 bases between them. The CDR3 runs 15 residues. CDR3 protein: CAWSPGRAGTDTQYF. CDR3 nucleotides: TGTGCCTGGAGTCCGGGACGAGCAGGCACAGATACGCAGTATTTT.

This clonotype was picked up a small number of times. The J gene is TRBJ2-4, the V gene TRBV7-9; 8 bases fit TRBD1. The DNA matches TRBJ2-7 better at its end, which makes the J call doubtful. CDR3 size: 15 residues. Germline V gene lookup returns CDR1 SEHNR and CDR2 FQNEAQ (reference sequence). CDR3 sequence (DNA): TGTGCCAGCAGCCCGCGGGACAGGCCGACCTACGAGCAGTACTTC. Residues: CASSPRDRPTYEQYF.

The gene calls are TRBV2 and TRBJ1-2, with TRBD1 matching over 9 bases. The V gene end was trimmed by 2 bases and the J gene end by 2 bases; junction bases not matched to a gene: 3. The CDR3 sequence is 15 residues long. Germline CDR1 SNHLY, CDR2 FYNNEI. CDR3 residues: CASSELTGGNYGYTF. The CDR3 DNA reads TGTGCCAGCAGTGAATTGACAGGGGGAAACTATGGCTACACCTTC.

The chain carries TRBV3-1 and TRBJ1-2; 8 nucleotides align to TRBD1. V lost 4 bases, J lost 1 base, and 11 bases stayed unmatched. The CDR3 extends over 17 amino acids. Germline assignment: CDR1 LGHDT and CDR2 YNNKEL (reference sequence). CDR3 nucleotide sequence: TGTGCCAGCAGCCTCGAAGCCGGGACAGGTATTAACTATGGCTACACCTTC. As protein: CASSLEAGTGINYGYTF.

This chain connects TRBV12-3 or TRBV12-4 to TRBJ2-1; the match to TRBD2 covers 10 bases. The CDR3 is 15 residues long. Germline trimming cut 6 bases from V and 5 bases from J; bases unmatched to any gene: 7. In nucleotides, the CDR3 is TGTGCCAGCAGACTTAGCGGGGGGTTCAACAATGAGCAGTTCTTC. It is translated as CASRLSGGFNNEQFF.

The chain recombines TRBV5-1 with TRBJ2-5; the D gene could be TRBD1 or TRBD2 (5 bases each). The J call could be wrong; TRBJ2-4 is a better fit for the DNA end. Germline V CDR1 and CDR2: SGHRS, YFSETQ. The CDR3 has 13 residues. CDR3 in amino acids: CASSVDGGNIQYF. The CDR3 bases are TGCGCCAGCAGCGTGGATGGGGGAAACATTCAGTACTTC.

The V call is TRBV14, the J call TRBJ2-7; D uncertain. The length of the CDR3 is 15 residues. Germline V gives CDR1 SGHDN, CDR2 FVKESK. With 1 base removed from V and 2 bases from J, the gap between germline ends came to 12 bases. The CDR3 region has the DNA TGTGCCAGCAGCCAAGCCCTGAGTCTCCCCTACGAGCAGTACTTC. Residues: CASSQALSLPYEQYF.

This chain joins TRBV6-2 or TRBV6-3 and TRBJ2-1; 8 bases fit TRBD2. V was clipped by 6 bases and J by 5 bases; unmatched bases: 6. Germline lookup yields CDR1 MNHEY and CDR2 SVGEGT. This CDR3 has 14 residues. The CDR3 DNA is TGTGCCAGCAGACCCAGCGGGAGAAACAATGAGCAGTTCTTC. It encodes CASRPSGRNNEQFF.